This TCR beta chain is from a study of blood T cells in healthy people across ages. There are 16 residues in the CDR3. The V gene end was trimmed by 1 base and the J gene end by 0 bases; junction bases not matched to a gene: 7. The germline CDR1 and CDR2 sequences are DFQATT and SNEGSKA (reference sequence). PCR was performed a second time for about 7 to 12 cycles using a sample-barcoded 5' primer and a J-beta primer mix. Each cDNA molecule was tagged by a template-switch adaptor that had 12 random nucleotides. TCRdb re-analysed the 5' RACE reads in MiXCR, keeping a single row per CDR3 protein. The sample records 2 million or so distinct CDR3 sequences, around 48% being singletons. No fewer than 5 micrograms of total RNA were isolated from every sample.

The sample was blood. This rearrangement joins TRBV20-1 to TRBJ2-7; 9 bases match TRBD2. The sequence came from a woman aged 35 to 49 in good health. The CDR3 bases are TGCAGTGCTAGAGTGAGTGGCGGGGGGGCCTCCTACGAGCAGTACTTC. The encoded protein is CSARVSGGGASYEQYF.